These T cell receptor beta chains were read from a single sample in a study of CD8+CD57+ T cells in acquired aplastic anemia. TCRdb re-derived calls from the reads in MiXCR, one entry per CDR3 protein. The data contain some 150,000 distinct CDR3 sequences, about 45% of them seen just once; the ten biggest clones take up 1.1%. Sequenced: sorted CD4+, CD8+, or CD8+CD57+ T cells (not recorded which) from PBMCs. These receptors were obtained from a human donor with aplastic anemia. CDR3s include the opening cysteine and the closing phenylalanine or tryptophan. The order of the fields is J gene, D gene, V gene, clone size, CDR3 DNA, CDR3 protein. A D gene is named only where the DNA matches it firmly. Only some rows state a clone size, as once, few, many or a class for expanded clones.

>TRBJ2-3|TRBD1|TRBV5-1|few
TGCGCCAGCAGCCCAGGACAGGGGCCTTCTTCTAGCACAGATACGCAGTATTTT
CASSPGQGPSSSTDTQYF
>TRBJ2-1|.|TRBV27|.
TGTGCCAGCAGTTTCGGCAGTGCTCTCGAGCAGTTCTTC
CASSFGSALEQFF
>TRBJ2-1|.|TRBV6-1|many
TGTGCCAGCAGTGTTGAGGATAGGTCCTACAATGAGCAGTTCTTC
CASSVEDRSYNEQFF
>TRBJ1-1|TRBD1|TRBV5-8|.
TGTGCCAGCAGCGTAACAGGGGGCGAAGCTCTCTTT
CASSVTGGEALF
>TRBJ2-3|.|TRBV19|.
TGTGCCAGTAGACCGGGGGCGATATCGACAGATACGCAGTATTTT
CASRPGAISTDTQYF
>TRBJ1-2|.|TRBV4-2|few
TGTGCCAGCAGCCAAGAACATGGTAGGCCGGGTGGCTACACCTTC
CASSQEHGRPGGYTF
>TRBJ1-1|TRBD1|TRBV2|.
TGTGCCAGCAGTGAGGGGGACAGGGGCACTGAAGCTTTCTTT
CASSEGDRGTEAFF
>TRBJ1-2|.|TRBV7-9|many
TGTGCCAGCAGCTTAGCGGGAAGGCCCGTCAGTTACTTC
CASSLAGRPVSYF
>TRBJ2-3|.|TRBV18|.
TGTGCCAGCCCTGCAACCCCGGGGTACACAGATACGCAGTATTTT
CASPATPGYTDTQYF
>TRBJ1-1|.|TRBV24-1|.
TGTGCCACCAGTGATTTGTCCGGGTCCGAAGCTTTCTTT
CATSDLSGSEAFF
>TRBJ1-3|TRBD1|TRBV10-3|.
TGTGCCACCCGACAGGGTACCGGACCTGGCACCATATATTTT
CATRQGTGPGTIYF
>TRBJ2-1|.|TRBV14|.
TGTGCCAGCAGCGATCCCGGAGGGGTTTCAGGCAATGAGCAGTTCTTC
CASSDPGGVSGNEQFF
>TRBJ2-2|.|TRBV6-2/TRBV6-3|few
TGTGCCAGCAGGAGGATTCCCGGGGAGCTGTTTTTT
CASRRIPGELFF
>TRBJ1-6|TRBD1|TRBV4-3|.
TGCGCCAGCAGCCTAACACCCACAGGGGGCGCGTCACCCCTCCACTTT
CASSLTPTGGASPLHF
>TRBJ2-3|.|TRBV5-8|.
TGTGCCAGCAGGGACTTTCGCACAGATACGCAGTATTTT
CASRDFRTDTQYF
>TRBJ1-6|TRBD1|TRBV28|few
TGTGCCAGTACGGGACAGTCCTATAATTCACCCCTCCACTTT
CASTGQSYNSPLHF
>TRBJ1-6|.|TRBV6-1|many
TGTGCCAGCAGTCCCGTACAGGGAAGCTTGGCCAATTCACCCCTCCACTTT
CASSPVQGSLANSPLHF
>TRBJ2-4|TRBD1|TRBV5-1|.
TGCGCCAGCAGCTTCAATCCAGGGGGCCCCAAAAACATTCAGTACTTC
CASSFNPGGPKNIQYF
>TRBJ2-1|.|TRBV27|few
TGTGCCAGCAGTTCCCTTAATTTGGGCCTCAGTACGAATGAGCAGTTCTTC
CASSSLNLGLSTNEQFF
>TRBJ2-7|TRBD1|TRBV4-2|many
TGTGCCAGCAGCCAAGAGCGGACAGGGCGGATCAACGAGCAGTACTTC
CASSQERTGRINEQYF
>TRBJ1-2|TRBD1|TRBV6-5|.
TGTGCCAGCAGTTACTCGCCGGGACAGCGTTATGGCTACACCTTC
CASSYSPGQRYGYTF
>TRBJ2-7|.|TRBV6-1|many
TGTGCCAGCAGTGATCTAACGGCCTACGAGCAGTACTTC
CASSDLTAYEQYF
>TRBJ2-3|.|TRBV10-3|.
TGTGCCATTTCAACTAGGGAGGACACAGATACGCAGTATTTT
CAISTREDTDTQYF
>TRBJ2-7|.|TRBV10-1|many
TGCGCCAGCAGTGAGTCCTCAGCGAAACAGTACTTC
CASSESSAKQYF
>TRBJ1-2|.|TRBV20-1|few
TGCAGTGCTATAGATGGAGAGTCTAACTATGGCTACACCTTC
CSAIDGESNYGYTF
>TRBJ1-2|TRBD1|TRBV20-1|.
TGCAGTGCTACCTTGGACAGGTTGTATGGCTACACCTTC
CSATLDRLYGYTF
>TRBJ1-2|TRBD1|TRBV24-1|.
TGTGCCACCAGTGACCCCGGGACAGCTTATGGCTACACCTTC
CATSDPGTAYGYTF
>TRBJ1-1|.|TRBV20-1|many
TGCAGTGCTGCGGGGGATACTGAAGCTTTCTTT
CSAAGDTEAFF
>TRBJ1-1|TRBD1|TRBV2|.
TGTGCCAGCAGTGATTCAGGGGGCGTCGGTACTGAAGCTTTCTTT
CASSDSGGVGTEAFF
>TRBJ1-1|.|TRBV10-3|many
TGTGCCATCAGTGAGTCCGGCAGCCCCAGGACTGAAGCTTTCTTT
CAISESGSPRTEAFF
>TRBJ2-3|TRBD2|TRBV27|.
TGTGCCAGCAGTTACCTAGCGGCACGCAGCACAGATACGCAGTATTTT
CASSYLAARSTDTQYF
>TRBJ2-7|.|TRBV6-1|.
TGTGCCAGCAGCCCGGCCGGGCGCCGATACGAGCAGTACTTC
CASSPAGRRYEQYF
>TRBJ1-1|.|TRBV6-5|many
TGTGCCAGCAGTTTCCTCACGGGGACTGAAGCTTTCTTT
CASSFLTGTEAFF
>TRBJ2-7|.|TRBV20-1|.
TGCAGTGCCACACATAGGTGGGGTCGATCGAACTACGAGCAGTACTTC
CSATHRWGRSNYEQYF
>TRBJ2-7|.|TRBV24-1|.
TGTGCCACCAGTCACAGCGGGGAGCAGTACTTC
CATSHSGEQYF
>TRBJ1-1|TRBD1|TRBV9|many
TGTGCCAGCACCGCCCAGGGGGGCACTGAAGCTTTCTTT
CASTAQGGTEAFF
>TRBJ2-7|.|TRBV19|many
TGTGCCAGTAGTATAGGGACGGTCAGGCGCGAGCAGTACTTC
CASSIGTVRREQYF
>TRBJ1-2|.|TRBV7-8|many
TGTGCCAGCAGCGGGGACATTAACTATGGCTACACCTTC
CASSGDINYGYTF
>TRBJ1-2|.|TRBV20-1|.
TGCAGTGCTAAGGTGCAGGGCGCGAGTCGGGACTTC
CSAKVQGASRDF
>TRBJ2-6|TRBD1|TRBV2|.
TGTGCCAGTCGAACACAGGGGGTCCCAATCCCGTCCCCCTCTGGGGCCAACGTCCTGACTTTC
CASRTQGVPIPSPSGANVLTF
>TRBJ1-2|.|TRBV10-3|few
TGTGCCATCAGTGGGGCCGCAGTGGGCTACACCTTC
CAISGAAVGYTF
>TRBJ1-3|.|TRBV6-1|.
TGTGCCAGCACCCCCCTACAGATACTCCTACCTGGAAACACTATATATTTT
CASTPLQILLPGNTIYF